This passage covers 12 T cell receptor beta chains from one sample sequenced in a study of cytomegalovirus exposure and HLA in healthy donors. PCR was performed using 60 Vbeta and 13 Jbeta primers. Sequencing used immunoSEQ multiplex PCR; TCRdb keeps in-frame clones, though not all of them. Altogether under 200,000 clones are present, around four fifths being singletons, with the ten largest covering over 1%. Sequences were obtained from PBMCs. These receptors were obtained from a woman aged 45-59 years in good health and CMV-seronegative.

The count of this clone is one. The rearrangement links TRBV28 to TRBJ1-5; D is unclear. This CDR3 contains 14 residues. Germline V gene lookup returns CDR1 MDHEN and CDR2 SYDVKM. Trimming pared 3 bases from V and 6 bases from J, leaving 12 bases between. The DNA of the CDR3 is TGTGCCAGCAGTTTGGAGGGTTTTCGTCAGCCCCAGCATTTT. Its translation is CASSLEGFRQPQHF.

J is TRBJ1-4 and V is TRBV27; no clear D. Between the trimmed V and J ends, which lost 0 bases and 0 bases, there was a span of 11 bases. Germline values: CDR1 MNHEY, CDR2 SMNVEV (reference sequence). The CDR3 is 17 residues long. This CDR3 is CASSLSGGGATNEKLFF. The CDR3 DNA is TGTGCCAGCAGTTTATCCGGCGGCGGAGCAACTAATGAAAAACTGTTTTTT. Supplemented by reference TRBV27 and TRBJ1-4, the full variable domain reads EAQVTQNPRYLITVTGKKLTVTCSQNMNHEYMSWYRQDPGLGLRQIYYSMNVEVTDKGDVPEGYKVSRKEKRNFPLILESPSPNQTSLYFCASSLSGGGATNEKLFFGSGTQLSVL.

Of note for this clone: Other DNA variants within this sample encode the same CDR3. V usage is TRBV28 and J usage is TRBJ1-2, with 11 bases that match TRBD1. J was trimmed by 4 bases and V by 1 base; bases with no gene match: 2. Germline V gives CDR1 MDHEN, CDR2 SYDVKM. This CDR3 has 15 amino acids. CDR3 coding DNA: TGTGCCAGCAGTTTATCGGACAGGGGGCTCTATGGCTACACCTTC. This encodes CASSLSDRGLYGYTF.

The chain is built from TRBV27 and TRBJ2-5; TRBD1 is a possible D gene (6 bases). Germline assignment: CDR1 MNHEY and CDR2 SMNVEV (reference sequence). V lost 3 bases and J lost 5, with 16 bases in between. This CDR3 is built from 15 residues. The CDR3 region is CASSFGLGARETQYF. As DNA, the CDR3 is TGTGCCAGCAGTTTTGGTTTGGGGGCGCGCGAGACCCAGTACTTC.

This clone was counted a single time. The V gene is TRBV28, the J gene TRBJ2-5, with a possible D match to TRBD1 (6 bases). CDR1 MDHEN and CDR2 SYDVKM come from the germline V gene. The CDR3 covers 15 residues. V lost 4 bases, J lost 2 bases, and 14 bases lay in between. The chain's CDR3 is CASSWGTQPQETQYF. In nucleotides, the CDR3 is TGTGCCAGCAGTTGGGGGACACAACCTCAAGAGACCCAGTACTTC.

The chain carries TRBV29-1 and TRBJ2-7; D may be TRBD1 (5 bases). The CDR3 spans 15 residues. Trimming stripped 6 bases from V and 3 bases from J, with 21 bases between. Germline CDR1 reads SQVTM; CDR2 reads ANQGSEA. CDR3 in DNA: TGCAGCGTCACGAGAGGTCAGGGTTTAGGCTACGAGCAGTACTTC. Its protein product is CSVTRGQGLGYEQYF.

Only a few counts were recorded for this clone. This chain connects TRBV28 to TRBJ2-1, with a weak D call TRBD1 (5 bases). The ends were cut back, 5 bases at V and 4 bases at J, with 12 bases in the middle. CDR1 and CDR2 from the germline V gene are MDHEN and SYDVKM. The CDR3 consists of 14 residues. The CDR3 loop is CASSVTKGYNEQFF. Written as DNA, the CDR3 is TGTGCCAGCAGTGTTACGAAGGGGTACAATGAGCAGTTCTTC.

The chain is built from TRBV30 and TRBJ2-5; possible D gene TRBD1, 5 bases. The CDR3 loop spans 14 amino acids. Germline CDR1 is GTSNPN and CDR2 is SVGIG (reference sequence). The ends were cut back, 2 bases at V and 2 bases at J, with 12 bases in the middle. CDR3 sequence (DNA): TGTGCCTGGAGTAATAAGGGGTGGCAAGAGACCCAGTACTTC. Its translation: CAWSNKGWQETQYF.

The V call is TRBV6-5, the J call TRBJ2-7; 12 bases fit TRBD2. CDR3 length: 16 amino acids. With V trimmed by 0 bases and J by 2 bases, 2 bases remained unmatched. Germline-derived CDR1 and CDR2 are MNHEY and SVGAGI. CDR3 in amino acids: CASSYSRLAGAYEQYF. CDR3 bases: TGTGCCAGCAGTTACTCTAGACTAGCGGGAGCCTACGAGCAGTACTTC.

This sequence joins TRBV5-4 and TRBJ2-7, with D possibly matching TRBD2 (6 bases). The V end was cut by 0 bases, the J end by 7 bases, with 11 bases between. Germline V lookup: CDR1 SGHNT, CDR2 YYREEE (reference sequence). The CDR3 extends over 13 amino acids. CDR3 protein: CASSLDFRGEQYF. Written as DNA, the CDR3 is TGTGCCAGCAGCTTGGACTTTCGGGGGGAGCAGTACTTC. The variable domain in full, with the rest retrieved from reference TRBV5-4 and TRBJ2-7, is ETGVTQSPTHLIKTRGQQVTLRCSSQSGHNTVSWYQQALGQGPQFIFQYYREEENGRGNFPPRFSGLQFPNYSSELNVNALELDDSALYLCASSLDFRGEQYFGPGTRLTVT.

The J gene is TRBJ2-7, the V gene TRBV20-1; D gene unclear. CDR1 and CDR2 from the germline V gene are DFQATT and SNEGSKA (reference sequence). The V gene lost 3 bases and the J gene lost 0 bases, with 3 bases spanning the gap. There are 11 residues in the CDR3. CDR3 region: CSASHSYEQYF. The CDR3 DNA follows: TGCAGTGCTAGCCACTCCTACGAGCAGTACTTC.

The gene calls are TRBV5-1 and TRBJ1-6, with D possibly being TRBD1 (5 bases). V gave up 3 bases and J gave up 9 bases, with 13 bases separating them. The CDR3 has 14 amino acids. Germline values: CDR1 SGHRS, CDR2 YFSETQ. CDR3 amino acids: CASSSGGAFSPLHF. The CDR3 DNA reads as TGCGCCAGCAGCTCGGGAGGGGCTTTTTCACCCCTCCACTTT.